This T cell receptor beta chain comes out of a study of blood T cell repertoires in COVID-19. Study as a whole: There were acute and convalescent COVID-19 samples, and they came from the United States, Italy and Spain. Sources were T cells, B-cell-depleted T cells, or PBMCs; the material itself was cDNA or gDNA.

Participants were aged roughly 18 to 100 years from about 25 US areas. Germline CDR1 is SGHNT and CDR2 is YYREEE (reference sequence). This CDR3 comprises 15 residues. The V gene lost 0 bases and the J gene lost 2 bases, with 9 bases spanning the gap. In the source study's methods: It was from reference gene primer amplification that nucleated cell counts were estimated. Repertoires were generated with immunoSEQ multiplex PCR, while TCRdb's copy carries only in-frame clones and drops some. The V and J calls and clone size are taken from that table; D and trimming were inferred from the DNA. Of fewer than 400,000 clones in the sample, about 87% were seen once.

The receptor comes from a man younger than 40 who had recovered from COVID-19. Specimen: PBMCs or T cells enriched from blood (not recorded which). This chain uses TRBV5-4 with TRBJ1-5; perhaps TRBD1 as D (6 bases). This CDR3 reads CASSLDGGRNQPQHF. The CDR3 DNA is TGTGCCAGCAGCTTGGACGGGGGGCGCAATCAGCCCCAGCATTTT.